Below, 18 T cell receptor beta chains from the same sample are listed, as sequenced in a study of blood T cell repertoires in COVID-19 (dated by TCRdb to about 2020). The method was the immunoSEQ multiplex PCR assay. Imported from immuneACCESS, the table was reduced by TCRdb to in-frame sequences with V and J called. These copies leave out some clones; in studies compared against another copy, an unresolved V gene accounts for under half, and the cause of the remainder is not known. The sample records about 47,000 clones, 84% of which are singletons. The ten largest make up roughly 2.5% of the sample. Material for sequencing was peripheral blood. Receptors were obtained from a man between 45 and 60 years old with acute or convalescent COVID-19.

The chain couples TRBV7-9 to TRBJ2-2, with 10 bases aligning to TRBD1. The CDR3 has 15 residues. V dropped 6 bases and J dropped 6; count of bases not matched to a gene: 7. CDR1 SEHNR and CDR2 FQNEAQ come from the germline V gene (reference sequence). CDR3 bases: TGTGCCAGCAGTAGCCGGGACAGGGGCCCCGGGGAGCTGTTTTTT. It specifies CASSSRDRGPGELFF.

V gene TRBV28 combines with J gene TRBJ2-2, with 12 bases matching TRBD2. Germline CDR1 is MDHEN and CDR2 is SYDVKM. The junction had 10 bases not matched to a gene; V was cut back by 5 bases and J by 6 bases. The CDR3 length is 17 residues. This CDR3 is CASSLRLAGDWSGELFF. CDR3 coding DNA: TGTGCCAGCAGTCTCCGACTAGCGGGAGATTGGTCCGGGGAGCTGTTTTTT.

The chain recombines TRBV6-1 with TRBJ1-1, with D uncertain. This CDR3 comprises 15 residues. V was shortened by 2 bases and J by 1 base, with 11 bases between the two germline ends. Germline loops: CDR1 MNHNS, CDR2 SASEGT. CDR3 DNA sequence: TGTGCCAGCAGTGAAACCTGGGGAGCGAACACTGAAGCTTTCTTT. Encoded protein: CASSETWGANTEAFF.

V and J are TRBV4-1 and TRBJ2-7; 9 bases are a match to TRBD2. Germline V gene data show CDR1 as MGHRA and CDR2 as YSYEKL. This CDR3 contains 17 residues. Losses at the gene ends were 4 bases for V and 1 base for J; bases not matched to a gene: 11. The CDR3 here is CASSPFERGASSYEQYF. The CDR3 region has the DNA TGCGCCAGCAGCCCCTTCGAGCGGGGGGCCTCTTCCTACGAGCAGTACTTC.

The chain is built from TRBV27 and TRBJ2-4; 9 bases line up with TRBD1. The CDR3 contains 14 residues. Trimming cost V 5 bases and J 5 bases; bases outside gene matches: 4. Germline assignment: CDR1 MNHEY and CDR2 SMNVEV (reference sequence). CDR3 in amino acids: CASSPGQGENIQYF. The CDR3 nucleotides are TGTGCCAGCAGTCCGGGACAGGGAGAAAACATTCAGTACTTC.

V and J are TRBV28 and TRBJ2-4, with 16 bases fitting TRBD2. Trimming took 4 bases from V and 2 from J; bases not matched to a gene: 8. Looked up from germline, CDR1 is MDHEN and CDR2 is SYDVKM. The CDR3 sequence is 19 residues long. The CDR3 region has the DNA TGTGCCAGCAGTTCCCCGGGACTAGCGGGAGGGCCCTCCAAAAACATTCAGTACTTC. Protein product: CASSSPGLAGGPSKNIQYF. The full variable domain, its missing parts supplied by reference TRBV28 and TRBJ2-4, is DVKVTQSSRYLVKRTGEKVFLECVQDMDHENMFWYRQDPGLGLRLIYFSYDVKMKEKGDIPEGYSVSREKKERFSLILESASTNQTSMYLCASSSPGLAGGPSKNIQYFGAGTRLSVL.

This clone has only one observation. CDR3 in DNA: TGTGCCAGCAGCCAATGGCCCCGGGAGGGCTCGGACATTCAGTACTTC. Amino acids: CASSQWPREGSDIQYF. This chain uses TRBV3-1 (or the pseudogene TRBV3-2) with TRBJ2-4; TRBD2 matches 8 bases. J gave up 8 bases and V 2 bases, and 11 bases lay outside the gene matches. This CDR3 spans 16 amino acids. Germline V gene sequence: CDR1 LGHDT, CDR2 YNNKEL (reference sequence).

The chain is built from TRBV14 and TRBJ1-1; unclear D gene. The germline gives CDR1 SGHDN, CDR2 FVKESK. V gave up 0 bases and J gave up 0 bases, with 5 bases separating them. The CDR3 runs 14 residues. CDR3 sequence (DNA): TGTGCCAGCAGCCAAGACAGGCTGAACACTGAAGCTTTCTTT. Translating gives CASSQDRLNTEAFF.

This chain uses TRBV29-1 with TRBJ1-2; 7 nucleotides match TRBD1. The CDR3 consists of 14 residues. The V gene end was trimmed by 5 bases and the J gene end by 8 bases; junction bases not matched to a gene: 14. Germline values: CDR1 SQVTM, CDR2 ANQGSEA. The CDR3 DNA sequence: TGCAGCGTTTCCTTAACCGGGACAGATAAAGGCTACACCTTC. Residues: CSVSLTGTDKGYTF. Full variable domain (remainder filled in from reference TRBV29-1 and TRBJ1-2): SAVISQKPSRDICQRGTSLTIQCQVDSQVTMMFWYRQQPGQSLTLIATANQGSEATYESGFVIDKFPISRPNLTFSTLTVSNMSPEDSSIYLCSVSLTGTDKGYTFGSGTRLTVV.

The chain carries TRBV4-2 and TRBJ1-2; D is undetermined. Trimming removed 1 base at V and 2 bases at J, with 8 bases between. Per germline, CDR1 LGHNA and CDR2 YNFKEQ. CDR3 length equals 14 residues. The CDR3: CASSQVGENYGYTF. The DNA of the CDR3 is TGTGCCAGCAGCCAAGTTGGGGAGAACTATGGCTACACCTTC.

The genes are TRBV7-3 and TRBJ2-5; 9 nucleotides line up with TRBD2. Germline V lookup: CDR1 SGHTA, CDR2 FQGTGA. The V segment lost 5 bases and the J segment 2 bases; nucleotides outside the gene matches: 9. This CDR3 region has 16 residues. The CDR3 reads CASSPQGGRDQETQYF. The CDR3 nucleotides read TGTGCCAGCAGCCCCCAGGGCGGGAGGGATCAAGAGACCCAGTACTTC. Combining the CDR3 with reference TRBV7-3 and TRBJ2-5 gives the whole variable domain GAGVSQTPSNKVTEKGKYVELRCDPISGHTALYWYRQSLGQGPEFLIYFQGTGAADDSGLPNDRFFAVRPEGSVSTLKIQRTERGDSAVYLCASSPQGGRDQETQYFGPGTRLLVL.

This chain connects TRBV9 to TRBJ1-1; 7 bases match TRBD1. Germline values: CDR1 SGDLS, CDR2 YYNGEE. J lost 2 bases, V lost 3 bases, and 7 bases had no gene match. The CDR3 extends over 15 amino acids. The CDR3 nucleotides read TGTGCCAGCAGCGAACAGGGACAGAGCAACACTGAAGCTTTCTTT. This sequence encodes CASSEQGQSNTEAFF. Full variable domain (missing parts from reference TRBV9 and TRBJ1-1): DSGVTQTPKHLITATGQRVTLRCSPRSGDLSVYWYQQSLDQGLQFLIQYYNGEERAKGNILERFSAQQFPDLHSELNLSSLELGDSALYFCASSEQGQSNTEAFFGQGTRLTVV.

The rearrangement joins TRBV12-3 or TRBV12-4 to TRBJ2-7; maybe TRBD2 (5 bases). V was clipped by 4 bases and J by 7 bases, with 11 bases between them. The CDR3 runs 12 residues. The CDR3 here is CASSSIGDEQYF. Here the CDR3 DNA reads TGTGCCAGCAGTTCAATCGGGGATGAGCAGTACTTC.

This chain connects TRBV6-5 to TRBJ2-7; possibly TRBD1 for D (5 bases). Germline V gene lookup returns CDR1 MNHEY and CDR2 SVGAGI. V was cut by 6 bases and J by 5 bases, with 11 bases left in between. The CDR3 covers 12 residues. The CDR3 protein is CASRGVLHEQYF. The DNA for the CDR3 is TGTGCCAGCAGAGGGGTCCTCCACGAGCAGTACTTC.

V and J are TRBV7-3 and TRBJ2-1; possibly TRBD2 for D (7 bases). V gave up 3 bases and J gave up 7 bases, with 16 bases separating them. The CDR3 runs to 15 residues. Germline V CDR1 and CDR2: SGHTA, FQGTGA. The CDR3 nucleotides read TGTGCCAGCAGCTTTGGCGGGGGCCTGGGAAATGAGCAGTTCTTC. Translation: CASSFGGGLGNEQFF.

This clone has only a few counts. This chain uses TRBV5-4 with TRBJ2-7; D is possibly TRBD1 (5 bases). This CDR3 comprises 15 residues. Trimming cost V 2 bases and J 1 base, with 13 bases left between them. The germline V gene encodes CDR1 SGHNT and CDR2 YYREEE (reference sequence). The CDR3 here is CASSLSGAWSYEQYF. CDR3 nucleotides: TGTGCCAGCAGCTTATCTGGGGCATGGTCCTACGAGCAGTACTTC.

A single count supports this clone. The rearrangement uses TRBV7-2 and TRBJ2-7; TRBD2 agrees at 13 bases. Germline V CDR1 and CDR2: SGHTA, FQGNSA. The ends lost 0 bases at V and 5 bases at J; junction bases unmatched: 1. This CDR3 region has 15 residues. The CDR3 DNA reads as TGTGCCAGCAGCTTAGCGGGACTAGCGGGGAACGAGCAGTACTTC. Protein: CASSLAGLAGNEQYF. Variable domain in full (rest from reference TRBV7-2 and TRBJ2-7): GAGVSQSPSNKVTEKGKDVELRCDPISGHTALYWYRQSLGQGLEFLIYFQGNSAPDKSGLPSDRFSAERTGGSVSTLTIQRTQQEDSAVYLCASSLAGLAGNEQYFGPGTRLTVT.

The CDR3 reads CASSSVSEAFF. The CDR3 DNA follows: TGTGCCAGCAGTAGCGTCTCTGAAGCTTTCTTT. The chain links TRBV27 to TRBJ1-1, with unresolved D. The CDR3 is 11 amino acids. The ends were cut back, 5 bases at V and 6 bases at J, with 7 bases in the middle. Germline V gene sequence: CDR1 MNHEY, CDR2 SMNVEV (reference sequence).